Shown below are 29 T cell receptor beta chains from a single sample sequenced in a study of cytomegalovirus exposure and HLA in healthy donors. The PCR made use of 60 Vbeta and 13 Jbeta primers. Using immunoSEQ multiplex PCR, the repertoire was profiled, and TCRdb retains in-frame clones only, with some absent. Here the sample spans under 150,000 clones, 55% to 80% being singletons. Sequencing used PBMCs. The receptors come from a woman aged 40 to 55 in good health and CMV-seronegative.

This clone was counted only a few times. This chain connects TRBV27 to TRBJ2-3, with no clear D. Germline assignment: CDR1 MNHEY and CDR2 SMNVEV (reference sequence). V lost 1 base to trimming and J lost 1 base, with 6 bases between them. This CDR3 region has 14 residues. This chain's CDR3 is CASSLLAGTDTQYF. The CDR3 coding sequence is TGTGCCAGCAGTTTATTAGCAGGCACAGATACGCAGTATTTT.

CDR3 nucleotide sequence: TGTGCCAGCAGAGCGGGGGGGCCGAGAGATACGCAGTATTTT. It encodes CASRAGGPRDTQYF. This rearrangement joins TRBV6-1 to TRBJ2-3, with 10 bases that match TRBD2. Germline V gene data show CDR1 as MNHNS and CDR2 as SASEGT. The V segment lost 6 bases and the J segment 5 bases; nucleotides outside the gene matches: 5. This CDR3 region has 14 residues.

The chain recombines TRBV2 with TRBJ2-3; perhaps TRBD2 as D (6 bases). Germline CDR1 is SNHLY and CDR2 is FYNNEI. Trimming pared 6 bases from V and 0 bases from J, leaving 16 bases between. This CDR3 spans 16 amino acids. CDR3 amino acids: CASSATTRASTDTQYF. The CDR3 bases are TGTGCCAGCAGCGCTACGACTAGAGCGAGCACAGATACGCAGTATTTT.

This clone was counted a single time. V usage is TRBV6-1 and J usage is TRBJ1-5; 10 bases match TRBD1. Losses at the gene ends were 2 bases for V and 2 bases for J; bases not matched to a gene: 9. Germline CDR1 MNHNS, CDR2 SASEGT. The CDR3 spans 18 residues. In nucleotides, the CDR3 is TGTGCCAGCAGTGAACCCGGACAGGGGGGGTTCGGCAATCAGCCCCAGCATTTT. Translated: CASSEPGQGGFGNQPQHF.

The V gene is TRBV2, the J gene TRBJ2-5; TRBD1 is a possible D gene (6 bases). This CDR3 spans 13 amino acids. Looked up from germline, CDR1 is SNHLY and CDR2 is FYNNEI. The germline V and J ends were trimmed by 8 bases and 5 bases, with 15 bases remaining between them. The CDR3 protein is CASLTQGWETQYF. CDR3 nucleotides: TGTGCCAGCCTCACACAGGGCTGGGAGACCCAGTACTTC.

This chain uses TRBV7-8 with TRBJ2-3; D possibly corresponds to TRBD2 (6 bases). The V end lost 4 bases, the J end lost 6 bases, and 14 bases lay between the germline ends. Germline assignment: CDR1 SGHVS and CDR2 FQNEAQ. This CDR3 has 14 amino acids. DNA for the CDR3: TGTGCCAGCAGCTCCTGGGACTGGGATGATACGCAGTATTTT. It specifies CASSSWDWDDTQYF. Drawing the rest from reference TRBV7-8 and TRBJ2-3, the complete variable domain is GAGVSQSPRYKVAKRGQDVALRCDPISGHVSLFWYQQALGQGPEFLTYFQNEAQLDKSGLPSDRFFAERPEGSVSTLKIQRTQQEDSAVYLCASSSWDWDDTQYFGPGTRLTVL.

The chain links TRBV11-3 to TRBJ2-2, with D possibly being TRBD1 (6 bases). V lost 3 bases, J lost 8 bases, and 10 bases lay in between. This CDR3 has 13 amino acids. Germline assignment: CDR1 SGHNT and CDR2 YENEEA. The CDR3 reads CASSFQGRGELFF. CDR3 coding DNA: TGTGCCAGCAGCTTCCAGGGGCGTGGGGAGCTGTTTTTT.

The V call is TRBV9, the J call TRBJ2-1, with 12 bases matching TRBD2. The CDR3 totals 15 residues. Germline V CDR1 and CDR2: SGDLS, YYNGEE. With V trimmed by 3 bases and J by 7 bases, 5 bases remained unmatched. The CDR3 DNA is TGTGCCAGCAGCGCTAGCGGGGGGGCGAGTAATGAGCAGTTCTTC. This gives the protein CASSASGGASNEQFF.

The DNA of the CDR3 is TGCGCCAGCAGCCAATCTGGGACTAGTCAGGAGACCCAGTACTTC. Translating gives CASSQSGTSQETQYF. This chain connects TRBV4-1 to TRBJ2-5; the match to TRBD2 covers 8 bases. This CDR3 has 15 residues. Trimming took 2 bases from V and 5 from J; bases not matched to a gene: 7. Germline CDR1 is MGHRA and CDR2 is YSYEKL.

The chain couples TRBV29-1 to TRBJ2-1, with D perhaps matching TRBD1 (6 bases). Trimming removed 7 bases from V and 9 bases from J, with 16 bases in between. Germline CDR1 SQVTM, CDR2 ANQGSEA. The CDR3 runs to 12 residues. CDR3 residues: CSGGVRGSEQFF. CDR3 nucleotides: TGCAGCGGAGGGGTCAGGGGCAGTGAGCAGTTCTTC.

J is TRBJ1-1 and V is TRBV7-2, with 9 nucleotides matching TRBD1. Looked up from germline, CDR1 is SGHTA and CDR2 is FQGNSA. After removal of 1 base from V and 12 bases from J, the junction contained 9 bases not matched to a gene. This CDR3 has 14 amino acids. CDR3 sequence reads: CASSLVVGDRATFF. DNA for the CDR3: TGTGCCAGCAGCTTAGTAGTGGGGGACAGGGCGACTTTCTTT.

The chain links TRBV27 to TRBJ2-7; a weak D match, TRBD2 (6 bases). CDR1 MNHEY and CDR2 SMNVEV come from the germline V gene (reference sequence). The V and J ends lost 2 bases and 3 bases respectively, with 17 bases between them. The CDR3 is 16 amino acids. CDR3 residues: CASSLGGLSGYYEQYF. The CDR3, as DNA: TGTGCCAGCAGTTTAGGAGGGTTGTCAGGGTACTACGAGCAGTACTTC.

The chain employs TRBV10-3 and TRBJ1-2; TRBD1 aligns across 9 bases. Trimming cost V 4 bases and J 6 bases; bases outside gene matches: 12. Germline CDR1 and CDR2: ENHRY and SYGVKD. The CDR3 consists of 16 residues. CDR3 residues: CAISGGQGSFINGYTF. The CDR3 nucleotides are TGTGCCATCAGTGGGGGACAGGGTTCTTTTATAAATGGCTACACCTTC.

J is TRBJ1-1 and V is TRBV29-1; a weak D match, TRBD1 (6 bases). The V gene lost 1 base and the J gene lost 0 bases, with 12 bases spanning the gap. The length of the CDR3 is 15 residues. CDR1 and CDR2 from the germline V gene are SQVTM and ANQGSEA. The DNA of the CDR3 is TGCAGCGTTGAAGGGGGGCAGGGTTTGAACACTGAAGCTTTCTTT. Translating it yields CSVEGGQGLNTEAFF.

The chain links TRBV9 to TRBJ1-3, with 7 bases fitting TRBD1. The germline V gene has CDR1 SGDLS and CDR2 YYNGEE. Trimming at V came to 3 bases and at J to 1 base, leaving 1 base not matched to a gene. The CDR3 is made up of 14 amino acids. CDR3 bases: TGTGCCAGCAGCGCGACAGGGTCTGGAAACACCATATATTTT. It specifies CASSATGSGNTIYF.

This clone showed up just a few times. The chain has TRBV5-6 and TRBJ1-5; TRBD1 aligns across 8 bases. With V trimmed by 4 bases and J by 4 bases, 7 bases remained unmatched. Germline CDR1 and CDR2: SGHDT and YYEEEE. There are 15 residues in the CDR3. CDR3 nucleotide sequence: TGTGCCAGCAGCACGCCGGGACAGGTAAATCAGCCCCAGCATTTT. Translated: CASSTPGQVNQPQHF.

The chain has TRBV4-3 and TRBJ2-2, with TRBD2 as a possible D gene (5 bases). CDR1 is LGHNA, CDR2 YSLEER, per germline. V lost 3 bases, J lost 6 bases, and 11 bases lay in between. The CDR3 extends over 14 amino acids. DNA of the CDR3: TGCGCCAGCAGCCAGCCTGGCGGGTCCGGGGAGCTGTTTTTT. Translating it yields CASSQPGGSGELFF.

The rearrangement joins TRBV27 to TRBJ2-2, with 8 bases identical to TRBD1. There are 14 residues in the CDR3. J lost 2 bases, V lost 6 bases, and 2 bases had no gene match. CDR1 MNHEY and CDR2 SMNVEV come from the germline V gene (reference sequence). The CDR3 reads CASRGQVNTGELFF. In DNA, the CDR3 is TGTGCCAGCAGGGGACAGGTCAACACCGGGGAGCTGTTTTTT.

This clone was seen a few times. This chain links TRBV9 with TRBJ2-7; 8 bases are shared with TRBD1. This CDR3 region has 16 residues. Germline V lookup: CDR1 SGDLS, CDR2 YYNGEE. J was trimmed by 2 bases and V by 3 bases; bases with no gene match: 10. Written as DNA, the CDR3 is TGTGCCAGCAGCGGAGGGACAGGCCTACTCCCCTACGAGCAGTACTTC. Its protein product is CASSGGTGLLPYEQYF.

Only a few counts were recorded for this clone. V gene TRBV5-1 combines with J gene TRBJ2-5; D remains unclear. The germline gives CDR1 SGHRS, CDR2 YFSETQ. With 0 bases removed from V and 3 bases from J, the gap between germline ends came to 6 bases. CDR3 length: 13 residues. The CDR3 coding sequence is TGCGCCAGCAGCTTGGGGAGAGAAGAGACCCAGTACTTC. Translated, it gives CASSLGREETQYF.

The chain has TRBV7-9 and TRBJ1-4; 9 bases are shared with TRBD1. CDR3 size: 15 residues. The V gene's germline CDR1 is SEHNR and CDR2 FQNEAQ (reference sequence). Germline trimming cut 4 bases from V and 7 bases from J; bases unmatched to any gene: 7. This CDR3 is CASSYGQGRLEKLFF. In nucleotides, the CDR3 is TGTGCCAGCAGCTACGGACAGGGGCGACTTGAAAAACTGTTTTTT.

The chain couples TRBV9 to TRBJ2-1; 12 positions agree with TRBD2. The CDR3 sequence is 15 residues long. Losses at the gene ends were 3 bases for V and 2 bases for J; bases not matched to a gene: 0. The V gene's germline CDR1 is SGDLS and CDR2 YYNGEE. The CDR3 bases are TGTGCCAGCAGCGCTAGCGGGGGGGCCTACAATGAGCAGTTCTTC. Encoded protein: CASSASGGAYNEQFF. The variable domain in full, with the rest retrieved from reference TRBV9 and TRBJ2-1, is DSGVTQTPKHLITATGQRVTLRCSPRSGDLSVYWYQQSLDQGLQFLIQYYNGEERAKGNILERFSAQQFPDLHSELNLSSLELGDSALYFCASSASGGAYNEQFFGPGTRLTVL.

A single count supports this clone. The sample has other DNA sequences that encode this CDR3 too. The CDR3 DNA sequence: TGCGCCAGCAGCTTGGACAGACCGAACACTGAAGCTTTCTTT. Protein: CASSLDRPNTEAFF. The chain is built from TRBV5-1 and TRBJ1-1, with D uncertain. The CDR3 spans 14 residues. Germline V gene data show CDR1 as SGHRS and CDR2 as YFSETQ. V was trimmed by 0 bases and J by 1 base, leaving 7 bases between them.

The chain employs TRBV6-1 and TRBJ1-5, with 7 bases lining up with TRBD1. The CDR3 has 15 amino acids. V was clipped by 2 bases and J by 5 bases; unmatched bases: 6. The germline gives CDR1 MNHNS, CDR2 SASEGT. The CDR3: CASSELGRGDQPQHF. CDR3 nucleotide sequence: TGTGCCAGCAGTGAATTGGGCAGGGGGGATCAGCCCCAGCATTTT.

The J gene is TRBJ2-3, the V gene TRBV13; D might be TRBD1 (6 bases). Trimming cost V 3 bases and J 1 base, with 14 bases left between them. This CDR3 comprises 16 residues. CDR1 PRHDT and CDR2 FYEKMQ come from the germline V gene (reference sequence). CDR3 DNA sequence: TGTGCCAGCAGCTTTAGGGACACTAAACGCACAGATACGCAGTATTTT. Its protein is CASSFRDTKRTDTQYF.

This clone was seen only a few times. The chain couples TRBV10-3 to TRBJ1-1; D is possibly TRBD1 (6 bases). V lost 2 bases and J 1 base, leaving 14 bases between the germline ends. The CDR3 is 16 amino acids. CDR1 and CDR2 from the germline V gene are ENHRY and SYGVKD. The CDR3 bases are TGTGCCATCAGTGAGGGGACACAGGGACCGAACACTGAAGCTTTCTTT. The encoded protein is CAISEGTQGPNTEAFF.

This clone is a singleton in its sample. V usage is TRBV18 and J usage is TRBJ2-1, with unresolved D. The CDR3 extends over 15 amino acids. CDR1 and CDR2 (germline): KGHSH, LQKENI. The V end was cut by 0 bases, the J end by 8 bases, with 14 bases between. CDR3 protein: CASSPPGRLRYEQFF. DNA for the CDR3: TGTGCCAGCTCACCACCGGGCCGCCTTAGGTATGAGCAGTTCTTC.

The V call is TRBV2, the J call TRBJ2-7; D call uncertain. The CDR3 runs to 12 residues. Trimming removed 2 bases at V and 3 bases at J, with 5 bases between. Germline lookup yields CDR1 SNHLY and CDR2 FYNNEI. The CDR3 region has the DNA TGTGCCAGCAGTGAAATTCTCTACGAGCAGTACTTC. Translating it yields CASSEILYEQYF. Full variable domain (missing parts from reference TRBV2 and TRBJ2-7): EPEVTQTPSHQVTQMGQEVILRCVPISNHLYFYWYRQILGQKVEFLVSFYNNEISEKSEIFDDQFSVERPDGSNFTLKIRSTKLEDSAMYFCASSEILYEQYFGPGTRLTVT.

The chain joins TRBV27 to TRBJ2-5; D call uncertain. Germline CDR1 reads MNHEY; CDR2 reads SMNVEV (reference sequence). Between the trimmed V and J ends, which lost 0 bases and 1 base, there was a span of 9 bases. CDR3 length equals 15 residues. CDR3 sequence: CASSLSNSPQETQYF. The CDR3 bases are TGTGCCAGCAGTTTATCCAACTCCCCCCAAGAGACCCAGTACTTC.